This entry lists 20 T cell receptor beta chains sequenced from one sample in a study of T cells after posttransplantation cyclophosphamide. Control samples came 1 year after myeloablative marrow transplants with methotrexate plus calcineurin inhibitor. TCRdb's table, derived via immunoSEQ multiplex PCR, lists solely in-frame clones and lacks some. The table has 7,500 to 10,000 clones, more than 80% seen once; the top ten hold 4% to 4.5%. The sequences come from PBMCs, collected roughly 61 weeks after allogeneic stem cell transplant with calcineurin inhibitor and methotrexate. The receptor source for this set is a male patient aged 45-59 years who received an allogeneic stem cell transplant from an unrelated donor, was CMV-positive, and had chronic GVHD only. Certain T cells may be donor cells from the graft.

The chain joins TRBV29-1 to TRBJ1-5; no reliable D call. CDR3 size: 14 residues. V was trimmed by 4 bases and J by 0 bases, leaving 10 bases between them. Germline CDR1 SQVTM, CDR2 ANQGSEA. CDR3 region: CSVGASDSNQPQHF. In nucleotides, the CDR3 is TGCAGCGTTGGGGCTAGCGATAGCAATCAGCCCCAGCATTTT. Full variable domain (outside the CDR3, taken from reference TRBV29-1 and TRBJ1-5): SAVISQKPSRDICQRGTSLTIQCQVDSQVTMMFWYRQQPGQSLTLIATANQGSEATYESGFVIDKFPISRPNLTFSTLTVSNMSPEDSSIYLCSVGASDSNQPQHFGDGTRLSIL.

V is TRBV11-3 and J is TRBJ2-7; tentatively, D is TRBD2 (5 bases). V lost 8 bases, J lost 6 bases, and 14 bases lay in between. CDR3 size: 12 residues. Germline V gives CDR1 SGHNT, CDR2 YENEEA. The CDR3 reads CASSGVLGEQYF. The CDR3 region has the DNA TGTGCCAGCTCCGGGGTCTTGGGCGAGCAGTACTTC.

The gene calls are TRBV9 and TRBJ2-7, with D possibly matching TRBD1 (6 bases). V was clipped by 3 bases and J by 2 bases, with 21 bases between them. The germline V gene encodes CDR1 SGDLS and CDR2 YYNGEE. The CDR3 is made up of 17 amino acids. The CDR3 here is CASSAEGTSYNPYEQYF. The CDR3 DNA follows: TGTGCCAGCAGCGCAGAAGGGACATCTTACAATCCCTACGAGCAGTACTTC.

The chain employs TRBV18 and TRBJ2-3; D uncertain. The germline V gene encodes CDR1 KGHSH and CDR2 LQKENI. This CDR3 is 16 amino acids long. V lost 4 bases, J lost 4 bases, and 18 bases lay in between. CDR3 in amino acids: CASSRETPVSADTQYF. The CDR3 bases are TGTGCCAGCTCACGTGAGACTCCCGTGAGTGCAGATACGCAGTATTTT.

The CDR3: CASSIGDTYEQYF. The CDR3 coding sequence is TGTGCCAGCAGTATTGGGGACACCTACGAGCAGTACTTC. J is TRBJ2-7 and V is TRBV7-3, with D possibly being TRBD1 (6 bases). This CDR3 is 13 amino acids long. V was pared by 6 bases and J by 2 bases, with 11 bases between. Looked up from germline, CDR1 is SGHTA and CDR2 is FQGTGA.

V gene TRBV19 combines with J gene TRBJ2-3, with TRBD2 matching 14 bases. The CDR3 is 15 residues long. J gave up 4 bases and V 4 bases, and 1 base lay outside the gene matches. From germline, CDR1 is LNHDA and CDR2 SQIVND (reference sequence). CDR3 DNA sequence: TGTGCCAGTAGTAGACTAGCGGGAGGGCCAGATACGCAGTATTTT. Protein sequence: CASSRLAGGPDTQYF.

V and J are TRBV7-6 and TRBJ2-6; TRBD2 agrees at 7 bases. The CDR3 is 16 residues long. J gave up 2 bases and V 4 bases, and 5 bases lay outside the gene matches. The germline V gene has CDR1 SGHVS and CDR2 FNYEAQ. CDR3 residues: CASSSRGGAGANVLTF. CDR3 in DNA: TGTGCCAGCAGCTCCCGGGGAGGGGCTGGGGCCAACGTCCTGACTTTC.

The CDR3 nucleotides are TGTGCCAGCAGAAGACTAGCGGATTATAAGGAGCAGTACTTC. This translates into CASRRLADYKEQYF. The chain employs TRBV6-1 and TRBJ2-7; 9 nucleotides align to TRBD2. CDR1 and CDR2 (germline): MNHNS, SASEGT. The J segment lost 7 bases and the V segment lost 6 bases, leaving 10 bases of the junction unmatched. This CDR3 contains 14 residues.

The chain combines TRBV7-6 with TRBJ2-7; D is perhaps TRBD1 (6 bases). CDR1 and CDR2 (germline): SGHVS, FNYEAQ. The CDR3 is made up of 15 amino acids. The V end was cut by 5 bases, the J end by 5 bases, with 19 bases between. CDR3 residues: CASSQTRTAGDEQYF. DNA for the CDR3: TGTGCCAGCAGCCAGACCCGGACAGCAGGAGACGAGCAGTACTTC.

The chain recombines TRBV5-4 with TRBJ2-7, with D unresolved. Germline CDR1 SGHNT, CDR2 YYREEE (reference sequence). This CDR3 spans 12 amino acids. Trimming cost V 4 bases and J 5 bases, with 10 bases left between them. DNA of the CDR3: TGTGCCAGCAGCGCCAGGAACAACGAGCAGTACTTC. This gives the protein CASSARNNEQYF.

The V and J genes are TRBV10-3 and TRBJ1-2; 7 nucleotides agree with TRBD1. The trim removed 10 bases at V and 2 bases at J, leaving 16 bases unmatched. The length of the CDR3 is 16 residues. The germline V gene encodes CDR1 ENHRY and CDR2 SYGVKD. Written as DNA, the CDR3 is TGTGCCAGCAACACAGGGGAGGCATTTTTAAACTATGGCTACACCTTC. Its translation is CASNTGEAFLNYGYTF.

This clone was seen a single time. The V and J genes are TRBV21-1 and TRBJ1-2; the D call in the table, TRBD1, was not verified against the DNA. TRBV21-1 is a listed pseudogene. The CDR3 consists of 14 residues. The CDR3 loop reads CASTNRGRPAGYTF. In DNA, the CDR3 is TGTGCCAGCACCAACAGGGGGCGTCCGGCTGGCTACACCTTC.

This clone was counted a few times. The chain is built from TRBV28 and TRBJ2-7, with 7 bases matching TRBD1. Germline CDR1 and CDR2: MDHEN and SYDVKM. V shed 10 bases, J shed 4 bases, and the junction held 4 bases outside the gene matches. This CDR3 comprises 11 residues. The CDR3: CATGTVYEQYF. For the CDR3, the DNA is TGTGCCACGGGGACAGTGTACGAGCAGTACTTC.

There are a few counts of this clone. V gene TRBV29-1 combines with J gene TRBJ2-1, with D tentatively TRBD1 (5 bases). The germline V and J ends were trimmed by 4 bases and 10 bases, with 14 bases remaining between them. Germline-derived CDR1 and CDR2 are SQVTM and ANQGSEA. The CDR3 covers 12 residues. The CDR3 sequence is CSVGGALGEQFF. In DNA, the CDR3 is TGCAGCGTTGGGGGCGCACTCGGGGAGCAGTTCTTC.

The J gene is TRBJ1-4, the V gene TRBV18, with TRBD1 matching 7 bases. Trimming at V came to 5 bases and at J to 3 bases, leaving 21 bases not matched to a gene. This CDR3 region has 20 residues. Germline V gene data show CDR1 as KGHSH and CDR2 as LQKENI. The CDR3 protein is CASSANFGTALKYPNEKLFF. The CDR3 region has the DNA TGTGCCAGCTCAGCCAACTTTGGGACAGCGCTTAAGTATCCTAATGAAAAACTGTTTTTT. Combining the CDR3 with reference TRBV18 and TRBJ1-4 gives the whole variable domain NAGVMQNPRHLVRRRGQEARLRCSPMKGHSHVYWYRQLPEEGLKFMVYLQKENIIDESGMPKERFSAEFPKEGPSILRIQQVVRGDSAAYFCASSANFGTALKYPNEKLFFGSGTQLSVL.

The rearrangement uses TRBV19 and TRBJ1-5; TRBD1 might be the D (5 bases). V gave up 7 bases and J gave up 1 base, with 11 bases separating them. Germline CDR1 reads LNHDA; CDR2 reads SQIVND (reference sequence). CDR3 length equals 14 residues. CDR3 sequence (DNA): TGTGCCAGTAAGGAGGGGAGAAGCAATCAGCCCCAGCATTTT. Protein: CASKEGRSNQPQHF.

The rearrangement links TRBV7-2 to TRBJ2-5; 10 nucleotides line up with TRBD2. Germline lookup yields CDR1 SGHTA and CDR2 FQGNSA. This CDR3 has 15 amino acids. V shed 3 bases and J 5 bases; nucleotides not matched to a gene: 6. CDR3: CASSFQRGGGETQYF. In nucleotides, the CDR3 is TGTGCCAGCAGCTTTCAGCGGGGGGGCGGGGAGACCCAGTACTTC.

The genes are TRBV6-5 and TRBJ2-3; a weak D match, TRBD2 (6 bases). Looked up from germline, CDR1 is MNHEY and CDR2 is SVGAGI. The CDR3 is 15 residues long. Trimming took 6 bases from V and 0 from J, leaving 13 bases between them. The chain's CDR3 is CASSPLASSTDTQYF. The CDR3 DNA sequence: TGTGCCAGCAGCCCACTAGCTTCTAGCACAGATACGCAGTATTTT.

This chain connects TRBV6-1 to TRBJ2-7, with a weak D call TRBD2 (5 bases). Trimming pared 3 bases from V and 4 bases from J, leaving 13 bases between. The CDR3 contains 14 residues. Germline loops: CDR1 MNHNS, CDR2 SASEGT. The CDR3 region has the DNA TGTGCCAGCAGTGATCGTACTAGGGATTACGAGCAGTACTTC. Protein sequence: CASSDRTRDYEQYF.

DNA for the CDR3: TGTGCCAGCAGCTCTAGCCTCCGGAGCTCCTATAATTCACCCCTCCACTTT. It yields the protein CASSSSLRSSYNSPLHF. This chain links TRBV11-3 with TRBJ1-6; D is undetermined. Between the trimmed V and J ends, which lost 4 bases and 0 bases, there was a span of 13 bases. CDR3 length: 17 residues. Per germline, CDR1 SGHNT and CDR2 YENEEA.